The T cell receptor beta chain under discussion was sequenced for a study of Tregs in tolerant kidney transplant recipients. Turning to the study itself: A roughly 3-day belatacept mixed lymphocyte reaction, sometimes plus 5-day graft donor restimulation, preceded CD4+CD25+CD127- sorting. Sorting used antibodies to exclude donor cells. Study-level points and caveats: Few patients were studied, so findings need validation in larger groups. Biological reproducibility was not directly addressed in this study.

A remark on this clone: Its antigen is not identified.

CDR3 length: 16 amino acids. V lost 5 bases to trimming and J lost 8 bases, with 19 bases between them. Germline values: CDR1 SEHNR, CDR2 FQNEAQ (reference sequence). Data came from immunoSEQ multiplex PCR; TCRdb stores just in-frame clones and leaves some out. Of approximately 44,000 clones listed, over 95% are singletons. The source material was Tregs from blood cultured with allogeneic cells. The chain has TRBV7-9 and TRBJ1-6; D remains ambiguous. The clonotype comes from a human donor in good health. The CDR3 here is CASSLTLGSQYSPLHF. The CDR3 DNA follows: TGTGCCAGCAGCCTTACCCTCGGGTCCCAATATTCACCCCTCCACTTT.